This T cell receptor beta chain was sequenced in a study of post-analysis software for immune sequencing data. The study, taken as a whole, reports: Multiple sclerosis patients showed significantly lower normalized Chao1 diversity than controls did.

Libraries were made from TCR beta cDNA, and they carried unique molecular identifiers. Once about 0.95 to 10 million T cells were used, about half a million cDNA molecules resulted. TCRdb re-derived calls from the PCR reads in MiXCR, one entry per CDR3 protein. The sample holds about 810,000 distinct CDR3 sequences, under 70% seen once. About this clonotype: Its antigen is unidentified.

The sequencing sample was made of blood. The TCR comes from a girl aged 10-17 years with multiple sclerosis.

CDR3 coding DNA: TGCAGCGTTGTCCCGGGACGTCCCGCAGAGGCCACAGATACGCAGTATTTT. This sequence encodes CSVVPGRPAEATDTQYF. The genes are TRBV29-1 and TRBJ2-3; D may be TRBD1 or TRBD2 (5 bases each). The CDR3 is 17 amino acids. Germline V CDR1 and CDR2: SQVTM, ANQGSEA. The V gene lost 4 bases and the J gene lost 2 bases, with 22 bases spanning the gap.